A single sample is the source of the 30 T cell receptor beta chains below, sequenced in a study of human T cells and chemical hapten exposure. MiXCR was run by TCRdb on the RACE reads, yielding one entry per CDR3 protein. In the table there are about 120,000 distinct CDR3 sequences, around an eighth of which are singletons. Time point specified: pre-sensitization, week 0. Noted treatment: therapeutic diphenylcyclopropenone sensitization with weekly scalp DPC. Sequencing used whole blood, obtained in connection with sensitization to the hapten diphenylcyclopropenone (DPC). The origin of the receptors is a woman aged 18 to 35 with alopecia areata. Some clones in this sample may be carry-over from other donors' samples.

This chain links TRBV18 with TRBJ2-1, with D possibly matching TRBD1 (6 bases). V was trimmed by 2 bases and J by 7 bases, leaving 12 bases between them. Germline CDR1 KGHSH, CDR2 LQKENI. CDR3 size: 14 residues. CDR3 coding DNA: TGTGCCAGCTCACCATTTTTGAGGGGGAATGAGCAGTTCTTC. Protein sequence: CASSPFLRGNEQFF.

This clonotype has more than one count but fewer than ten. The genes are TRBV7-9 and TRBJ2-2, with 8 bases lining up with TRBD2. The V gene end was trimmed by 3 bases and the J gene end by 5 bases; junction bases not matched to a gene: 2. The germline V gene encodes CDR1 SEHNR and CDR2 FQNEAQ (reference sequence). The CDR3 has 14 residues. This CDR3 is CASSFPGGTGELFF. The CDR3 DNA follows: TGTGCCAGCAGCTTCCCGGGAGGGACCGGGGAGCTGTTTTTT.

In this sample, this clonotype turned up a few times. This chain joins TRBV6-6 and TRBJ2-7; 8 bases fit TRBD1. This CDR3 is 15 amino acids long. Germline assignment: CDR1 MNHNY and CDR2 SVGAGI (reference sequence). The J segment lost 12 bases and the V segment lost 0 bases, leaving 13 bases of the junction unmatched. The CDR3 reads CASSYSGGKGDRLYF. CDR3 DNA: TGTGCCAGCAGTTACTCGGGAGGAAAGGGGGACAGGTTGTACTTC.

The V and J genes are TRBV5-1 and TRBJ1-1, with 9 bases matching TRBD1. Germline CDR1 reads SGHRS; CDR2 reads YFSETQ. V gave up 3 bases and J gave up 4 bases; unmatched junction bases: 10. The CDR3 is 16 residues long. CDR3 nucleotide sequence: TGCGCCAGCAGCTCGCAAGGGACAGGGATGGGCACTGAAGCTTTCTTT. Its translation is CASSSQGTGMGTEAFF.

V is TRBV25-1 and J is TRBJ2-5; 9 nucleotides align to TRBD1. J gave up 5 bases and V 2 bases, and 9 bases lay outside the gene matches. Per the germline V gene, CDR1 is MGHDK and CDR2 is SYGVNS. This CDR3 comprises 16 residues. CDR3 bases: TGTGCCAGCAGTGAAGGCTTCGACAGGGGGGACGAGACCCAGTACTTC. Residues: CASSEGFDRGDETQYF.

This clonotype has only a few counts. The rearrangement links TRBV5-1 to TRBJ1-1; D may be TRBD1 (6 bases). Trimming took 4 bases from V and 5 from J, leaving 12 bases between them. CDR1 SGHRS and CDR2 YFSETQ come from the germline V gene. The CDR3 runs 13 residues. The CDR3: CASSVQGQTEAFF. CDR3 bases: TGCGCCAGCAGCGTACAGGGACAAACTGAAGCTTTCTTT.

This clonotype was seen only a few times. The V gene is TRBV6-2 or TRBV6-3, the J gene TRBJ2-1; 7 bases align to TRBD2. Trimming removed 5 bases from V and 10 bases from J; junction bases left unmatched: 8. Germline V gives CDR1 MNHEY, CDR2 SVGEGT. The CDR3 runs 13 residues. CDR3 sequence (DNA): TGTGCCAGCAGTCTGACTAGCTCAGGGGAGCAGTTCTTC. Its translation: CASSLTSSGEQFF.

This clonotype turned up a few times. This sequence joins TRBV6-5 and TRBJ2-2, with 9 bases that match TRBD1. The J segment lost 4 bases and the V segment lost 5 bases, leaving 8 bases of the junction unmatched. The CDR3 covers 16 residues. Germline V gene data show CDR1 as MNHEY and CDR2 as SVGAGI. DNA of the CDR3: TGTGCCAGCAGTCCCCGGACAGGGGAGGGCACCGGGGAGCTGTTTTTT. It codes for CASSPRTGEGTGELFF.

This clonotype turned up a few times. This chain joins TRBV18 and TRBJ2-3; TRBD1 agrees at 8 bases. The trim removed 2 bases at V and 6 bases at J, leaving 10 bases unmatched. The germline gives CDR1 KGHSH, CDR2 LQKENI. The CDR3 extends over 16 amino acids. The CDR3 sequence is CASSPNDRGSMDTQYF. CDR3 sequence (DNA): TGTGCCAGCTCACCAAATGACAGGGGATCTATGGATACGCAGTATTTT.

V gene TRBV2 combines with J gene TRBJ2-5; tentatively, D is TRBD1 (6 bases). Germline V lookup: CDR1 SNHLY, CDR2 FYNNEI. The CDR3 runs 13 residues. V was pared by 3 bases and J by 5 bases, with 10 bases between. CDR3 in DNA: TGTGCCAGCAGTGATGTGAGGGGGGAGACCCAGTACTTC. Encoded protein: CASSDVRGETQYF.

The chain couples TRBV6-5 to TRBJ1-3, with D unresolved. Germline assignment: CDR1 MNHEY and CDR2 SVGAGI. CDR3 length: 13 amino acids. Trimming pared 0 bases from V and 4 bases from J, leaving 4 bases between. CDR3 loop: CASSYSPGNTIYF. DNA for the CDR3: TGTGCCAGCAGTTACTCCCCCGGAAACACCATATATTTT.

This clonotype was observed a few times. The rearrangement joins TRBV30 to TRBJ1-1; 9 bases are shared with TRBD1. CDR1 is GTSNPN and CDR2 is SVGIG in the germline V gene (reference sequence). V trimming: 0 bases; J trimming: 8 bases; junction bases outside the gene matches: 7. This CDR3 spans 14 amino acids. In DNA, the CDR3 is TGTGCCTGGAGTGTCGGGACAGGGTTTTGGGAAGCTTTCTTT. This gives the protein CAWSVGTGFWEAFF.

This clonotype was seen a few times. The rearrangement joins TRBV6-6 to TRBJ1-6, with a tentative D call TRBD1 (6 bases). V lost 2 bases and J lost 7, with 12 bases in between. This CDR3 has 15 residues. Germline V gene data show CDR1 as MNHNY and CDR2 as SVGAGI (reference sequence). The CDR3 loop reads CASSYNRDGNSPLHF. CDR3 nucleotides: TGTGCCAGCAGTTACAACAGGGACGGGAATTCACCCCTCCACTTT.

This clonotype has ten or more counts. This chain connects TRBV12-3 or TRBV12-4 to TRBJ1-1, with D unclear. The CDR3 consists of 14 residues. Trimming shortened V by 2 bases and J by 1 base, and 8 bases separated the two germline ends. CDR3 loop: CASSLQGRNTEAFF. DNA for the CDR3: TGTGCCAGCAGTTTACAAGGGCGGAACACTGAAGCTTTCTTT.

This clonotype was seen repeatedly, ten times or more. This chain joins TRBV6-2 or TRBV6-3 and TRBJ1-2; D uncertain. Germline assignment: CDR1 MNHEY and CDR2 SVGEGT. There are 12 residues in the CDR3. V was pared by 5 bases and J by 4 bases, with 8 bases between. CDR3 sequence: CASSQAIYGYTF. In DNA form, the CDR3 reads TGTGCCAGCAGTCAGGCAATCTATGGCTACACCTTC.

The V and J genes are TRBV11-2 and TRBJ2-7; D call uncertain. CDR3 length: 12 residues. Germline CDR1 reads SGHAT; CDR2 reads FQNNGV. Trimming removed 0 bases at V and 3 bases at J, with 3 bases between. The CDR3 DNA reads TGTGCCAGCAGCTTAGACTTCTACGAGCAGTACTTC. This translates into CASSLDFYEQYF.

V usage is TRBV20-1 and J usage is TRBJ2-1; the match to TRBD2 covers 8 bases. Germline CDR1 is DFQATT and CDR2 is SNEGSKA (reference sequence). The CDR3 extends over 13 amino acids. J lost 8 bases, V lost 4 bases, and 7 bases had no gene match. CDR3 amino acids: CSANAGGNDEQFF. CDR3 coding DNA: TGCAGTGCTAATGCGGGGGGAAACGATGAGCAGTTCTTC.

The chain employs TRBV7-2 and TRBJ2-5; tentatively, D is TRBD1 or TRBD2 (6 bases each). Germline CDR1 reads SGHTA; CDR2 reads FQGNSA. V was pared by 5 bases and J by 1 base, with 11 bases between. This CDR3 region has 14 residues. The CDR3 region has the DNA TGTGCCAGCAGCATCGGGGGCCCCCAAGAGACCCAGTACTTC. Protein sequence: CASSIGGPQETQYF.

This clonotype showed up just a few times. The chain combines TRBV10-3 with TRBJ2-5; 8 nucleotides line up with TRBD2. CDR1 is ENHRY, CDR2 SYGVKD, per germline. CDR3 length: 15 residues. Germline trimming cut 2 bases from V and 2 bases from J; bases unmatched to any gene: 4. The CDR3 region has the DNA TGTGCCATCAGTGAGCCGGGAGGGGGTCAAGAGACCCAGTACTTC. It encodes CAISEPGGGQETQYF.

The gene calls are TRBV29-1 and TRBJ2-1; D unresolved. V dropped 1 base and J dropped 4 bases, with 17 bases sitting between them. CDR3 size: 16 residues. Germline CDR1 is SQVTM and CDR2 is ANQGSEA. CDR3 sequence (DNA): TGCAGCGTTGAAGGAGACCGGGCCAACGTATACAATGAGCAGTTCTTC. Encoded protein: CSVEGDRANVYNEQFF.

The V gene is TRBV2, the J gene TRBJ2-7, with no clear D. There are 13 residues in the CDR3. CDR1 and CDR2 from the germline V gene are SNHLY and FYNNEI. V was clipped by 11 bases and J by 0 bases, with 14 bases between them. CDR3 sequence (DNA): TGTGCCGCAGAAGCCCGGTACTCCTACGAGCAGTACTTC. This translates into CAAEARYSYEQYF. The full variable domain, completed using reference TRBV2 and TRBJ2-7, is EPEVTQTPSHQVTQMGQEVILRCVPISNHLYFYWYRQILGQKVEFLVSFYNNEISEKSEIFDDQFSVERPDGSNFTLKIRSTKLEDSAMYFCAAEARYSYEQYFGPGTRLTVT.

As DNA, the CDR3 is TGTGCCAGCAGTCGGAGGGGAAACACTGAAGCTTTCTTT. Translated: CASSRRGNTEAFF. This sequence joins TRBV28 and TRBJ1-1, with D perhaps TRBD1 (5 bases). The germline V gene encodes CDR1 MDHEN and CDR2 SYDVKM. The V end was cut by 5 bases, the J end by 2 bases, with 9 bases between. The CDR3 covers 13 residues. Complete variable domain (other parts from reference TRBV28 and TRBJ1-1): DVKVTQSSRYLVKRTGEKVFLECVQDMDHENMFWYRQDPGLGLRLIYFSYDVKMKEKGDIPEGYSVSREKKERFSLILESASTNQTSMYLCASSRRGNTEAFFGQGTRLTVV.

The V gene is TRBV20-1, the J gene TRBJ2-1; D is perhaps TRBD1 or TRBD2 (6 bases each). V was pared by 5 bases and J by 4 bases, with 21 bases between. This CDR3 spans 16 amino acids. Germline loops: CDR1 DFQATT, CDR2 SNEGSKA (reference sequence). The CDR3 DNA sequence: TGCAGTGCTGGAGGGGTGACTGGGGGCAGGTACAATGAGCAGTTCTTC. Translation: CSAGGVTGGRYNEQFF.

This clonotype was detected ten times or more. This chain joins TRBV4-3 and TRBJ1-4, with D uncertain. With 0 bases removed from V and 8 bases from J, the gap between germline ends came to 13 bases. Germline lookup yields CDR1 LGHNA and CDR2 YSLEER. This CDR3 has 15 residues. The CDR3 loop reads CASSQDEAVVEKLFF. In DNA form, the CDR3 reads TGCGCCAGCAGCCAAGACGAGGCAGTGGTGGAAAAACTGTTTTTT.

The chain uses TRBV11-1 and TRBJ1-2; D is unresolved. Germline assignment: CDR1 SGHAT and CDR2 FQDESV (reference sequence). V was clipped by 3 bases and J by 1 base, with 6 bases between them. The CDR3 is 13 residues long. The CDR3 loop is CASSFSSNYGYTF. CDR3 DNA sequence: TGTGCCAGCAGCTTTAGCAGTAACTATGGCTACACCTTC.

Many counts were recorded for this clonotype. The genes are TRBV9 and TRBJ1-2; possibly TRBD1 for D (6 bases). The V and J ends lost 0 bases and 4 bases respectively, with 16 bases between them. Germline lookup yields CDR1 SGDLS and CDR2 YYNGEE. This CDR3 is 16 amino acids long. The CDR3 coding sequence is TGTGCCAGCAGCGTAGGTACAGGGCGAGGGGGCTATGGCTACACCTTC. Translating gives CASSVGTGRGGYGYTF. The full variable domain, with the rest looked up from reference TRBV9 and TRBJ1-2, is DSGVTQTPKHLITATGQRVTLRCSPRSGDLSVYWYQQSLDQGLQFLIQYYNGEERAKGNILERFSAQQFPDLHSELNLSSLELGDSALYFCASSVGTGRGGYGYTFGSGTRLTVV.

The CDR3 DNA is TGCGCCAGCAGCCCAGGGTTGAGGGTAAACACTGAAGCTTTCTTT. Translating gives CASSPGLRVNTEAFF. The chain uses TRBV5-1 and TRBJ1-1, with D possibly matching TRBD1 (5 bases). Germline loops: CDR1 SGHRS, CDR2 YFSETQ. The ends were cut back, 4 bases at V and 2 bases at J, with 15 bases in the middle. This CDR3 comprises 15 residues.

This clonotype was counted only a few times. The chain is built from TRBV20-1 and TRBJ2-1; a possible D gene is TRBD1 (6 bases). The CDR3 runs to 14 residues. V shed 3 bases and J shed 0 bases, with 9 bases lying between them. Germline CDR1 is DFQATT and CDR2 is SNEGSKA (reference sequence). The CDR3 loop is CSAREDSSYNEQFF. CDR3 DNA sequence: TGCAGTGCTAGGGAGGACAGCTCCTACAATGAGCAGTTCTTC.

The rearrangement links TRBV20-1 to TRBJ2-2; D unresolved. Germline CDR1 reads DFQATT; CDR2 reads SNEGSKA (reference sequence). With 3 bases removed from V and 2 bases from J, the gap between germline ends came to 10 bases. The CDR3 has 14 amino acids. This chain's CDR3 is CSASRQDNTGELFF. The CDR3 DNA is TGCAGTGCTAGTCGCCAGGATAACACCGGGGAGCTGTTTTTT.

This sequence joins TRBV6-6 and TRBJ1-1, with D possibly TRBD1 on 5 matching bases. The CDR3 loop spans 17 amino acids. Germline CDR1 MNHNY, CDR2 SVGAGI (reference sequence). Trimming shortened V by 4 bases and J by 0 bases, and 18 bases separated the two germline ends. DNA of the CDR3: TGTGCCAGCAGTTGGGTGGGGGTAATCGACATGAACACTGAAGCTTTCTTT. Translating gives CASSWVGVIDMNTEAFF.